One sample yielded the 15 T cell receptor beta chains listed below, sequenced in a study of graft-versus-host responses after intestinal transplantation. Produced via immunoSEQ multiplex PCR; TCRdb's table is partial and in-frame only. The sample includes approximately 14,000 clones, around a third of them seen just once. Investigators plated around 200,000 CFSE-labeled responder cells together with around 200,000 irradiated stimulator cells labeled with violet dye. Sequenced here: alloreactive CD8+ T cells from a mixed lymphocyte reaction culture, sampled before intestinal transplant. Sample subset: CFSE-low proliferating T cells sorted from approximately 6-day pre-transplant mixed lymphocyte reaction (GvH or HvG direction). Receptor source: a human patient who received an intestinal transplant.

The chain links TRBV6-6 to TRBJ1-1, with D possibly TRBD1 on 5 matching bases. V was shortened by 2 bases and J by 0 bases, with 13 bases between the two germline ends. Germline V gene sequence: CDR1 MNHNY, CDR2 SVGAGI (reference sequence). CDR3 length equals 16 residues. Written as DNA, the CDR3 is TGTGCCAGCAGTTACGGCAGGGTTGTTCTGAACACTGAAGCTTTCTTT. Encoded protein: CASSYGRVVLNTEAFF.

The V call is TRBV5-1, the J call TRBJ1-1; D is undetermined. Germline V gene data show CDR1 as SGHRS and CDR2 as YFSETQ. The V gene lost 0 bases and the J gene lost 1 base, with 10 bases spanning the gap. There are 15 residues in the CDR3. Written as DNA, the CDR3 is TGCGCCAGCAGCTTGGGCGGGCCGGGGAACACTGAAGCTTTCTTT. Translation: CASSLGGPGNTEAFF.

This chain links TRBV5-4 with TRBJ1-4, with D unclear. This CDR3 has 17 amino acids. Trimming shortened V by 3 bases and J by 5 bases, and 20 bases separated the two germline ends. CDR1 is SGHNT and CDR2 is YYREEE in the germline V gene (reference sequence). CDR3 in amino acids: CASSSDDGRDYNEKLFF. The CDR3 DNA is TGTGCCAGCAGCTCCGACGACGGACGAGATTACAATGAAAAACTGTTTTTT.

In this sample, this clone turned up a few times. The rearrangement joins TRBV7-2 to TRBJ2-3; 10 bases are a match to TRBD2. The V gene's germline CDR1 is SGHTA and CDR2 FQGNSA. V shed 0 bases and J 2 bases; nucleotides not matched to a gene: 8. The CDR3 covers 18 residues. The chain's CDR3 is CASSLALASGGLTDTQYF. For the CDR3, the DNA is TGTGCCAGCAGCTTAGCACTGGCTAGCGGGGGCCTCACAGATACGCAGTATTTT.

The V call is TRBV5-8, the J call TRBJ2-1, with 8 bases matching TRBD2. The CDR3 has 14 amino acids. J was trimmed by 7 bases and V by 4 bases; bases with no gene match: 7. Germline V CDR1 and CDR2: SGHTS, YDEGEE. CDR3 region: CASSPGTSGNEQFF. The CDR3 DNA sequence: TGTGCCAGCAGCCCAGGGACTAGTGGAAATGAGCAGTTCTTC.

The genes are TRBV7-8 and TRBJ1-6, with a tentative D call TRBD1 (6 bases). V was clipped by 0 bases and J by 10 bases, with 16 bases between them. Per the germline V gene, CDR1 is SGHVS and CDR2 is FQNEAQ. This CDR3 has 16 residues. The CDR3 sequence is CASSLARQVRGSPLHF. The CDR3, as DNA: TGTGCCAGCAGCTTAGCTCGACAGGTCAGGGGATCACCCCTCCACTTT.

Within the sample, this clone is medium-sized (0.01 to 0.1%). The genes are TRBV4-1 and TRBJ1-1; D gene uncertain. The CDR3 is made up of 15 amino acids. Trimming removed 4 bases from V and 4 bases from J, with 16 bases in between. The germline CDR1 and CDR2 sequences are MGHRA and YSYEKL. CDR3: CASSLTRLSVTEAFF. The CDR3, as DNA: TGCGCCAGCAGCCTCACGAGGTTGTCAGTCACTGAAGCTTTCTTT.

This clone has only a few counts. The V gene is TRBV4-1, the J gene TRBJ2-6, with D possibly matching TRBD2 (6 bases). V dropped 3 bases and J dropped 1 base, with 16 bases sitting between them. The CDR3 consists of 18 residues. Germline-derived CDR1 and CDR2 are MGHRA and YSYEKL. CDR3 amino acids: CASSQEGHLQSGANVLTF. The CDR3 DNA reads as TGCGCCAGCAGCCAGGAGGGTCATCTGCAATCTGGGGCCAACGTCCTGACTTTC.

The chain combines TRBV7-9 with TRBJ2-5; D is possibly TRBD1 (6 bases). CDR1 is SEHNR, CDR2 FQNEAQ, per germline (reference sequence). This CDR3 spans 14 amino acids. V was trimmed by 1 base and J by 4 bases, leaving 10 bases between them. Here the CDR3 reads CASSLEQGRETQYF. The DNA for the CDR3 is TGTGCCAGCAGCTTAGAACAGGGTAGAGAGACCCAGTACTTC.

As regards this clone: The final CDR3 position lacks the conserved phenylalanine or tryptophan, pointing to a likely read error. It is unclear where the CDR3 begins or ends on the DNA, so no DNA is shown, and the CDR3 is as TCRdb lists it. This sequence joins TRBV9 and TRBJ1-5. The CDR3 contains 9 residues when both ends are counted. Germline loops: CDR1 SGDLS, CDR2 YYNGEE. CDR3 in amino acids: CASSERPSG.

This clone has only a few counts. This chain links TRBV7-8 with TRBJ2-3, with 10 bases aligning to TRBD2. The germline V gene has CDR1 SGHVS and CDR2 FQNEAQ. Trimming cost V 5 bases and J 2 bases; bases outside gene matches: 7. The CDR3 runs to 16 residues. CDR3 in DNA: TGTGCCAGCAGCGCATTTAGCGGGGGGATCACAGATACGCAGTATTTT. Amino acids: CASSAFSGGITDTQYF.

This sequence joins TRBV6-5 and TRBJ2-7; perhaps TRBD1 as D (6 bases). Germline V CDR1 and CDR2: MNHEY, SVGAGI. V dropped 3 bases and J dropped 6 bases, with 9 bases sitting between them. CDR3 size: 12 residues. CDR3 sequence: CASSYVGAEQYF. CDR3 sequence (DNA): TGTGCCAGCAGTTATGTGGGGGCCGAGCAGTACTTC.

This clone has only a few counts. The genes are TRBV6-5 and TRBJ2-7; 7 bases map to TRBD2. After removal of 2 bases from V and 3 bases from J, the junction contained 1 base not matched to a gene. This CDR3 is 13 amino acids long. Germline CDR1 reads MNHEY; CDR2 reads SVGAGI. CDR3 nucleotides: TGTGCCAGCAGTTACGGGGGGGACTACGAGCAGTACTTC. This encodes CASSYGGDYEQYF.

The table lists this clone with a few counts. V gene TRBV2 combines with J gene TRBJ1-1; D is uncertain. CDR1 is SNHLY, CDR2 FYNNEI, per germline. V shed 6 bases and J shed 1 base, with 12 bases lying between them. The CDR3 extends over 14 amino acids. CDR3 in DNA: TGTGCCAGCAGGTCGACAATATCGAACACTGAAGCTTTCTTT. Amino acid sequence: CASRSTISNTEAFF.

This clone has a handful of counts. The rearrangement joins TRBV29-1 to TRBJ2-1; 12 bases fit TRBD2. V shed 6 bases, J shed 5 bases, and the junction held 5 bases outside the gene matches. The CDR3 length is 14 residues. The germline V gene has CDR1 SQVTM and CDR2 ANQGSEA. CDR3 DNA sequence: TGCAGCGTGTGGGGACTAGCGGGTAACAATGAGCAGTTCTTC. It translates to CSVWGLAGNNEQFF.